A single sample gave rise to the 24 T cell receptor beta chains below, sequenced in a study of cytomegalovirus exposure and HLA in healthy donors. Sequenced by immunoSEQ multiplex PCR; TCRdb stores in-frame clones only, minus some. This table holds 260,000 or so clones, about nine tenths found once. The sequencing sample was made of PBMCs. The receptors shown here come from a woman between 25 and 40 years old in good health and CMV-seronegative.

Concerning this clone: Distinct nucleotide sequences in the sample also encode this CDR3. The chain joins TRBV28 to TRBJ2-7, with TRBD1 matching over 12 bases. The CDR3 has 14 amino acids. Germline V lookup: CDR1 MDHEN, CDR2 SYDVKM. The V and J ends lost 5 bases and 4 bases, in that order; junction bases with no gene match: 3. In DNA form, the CDR3 reads TGTGCCAGCAGTCTGGGACAGGGGGCTTACGAGCAGTACTTC. Protein: CASSLGQGAYEQYF.

The chain couples TRBV7-9 to TRBJ2-7, with no clear D. This CDR3 contains 13 residues. Trimming removed 5 bases at V and 2 bases at J, with 10 bases between. Germline V gene lookup returns CDR1 SEHNR and CDR2 FQNEAQ (reference sequence). The CDR3 spells CASSPPSAYEQYF. DNA for the CDR3: TGTGCCAGCAGCCCGCCTTCGGCCTACGAGCAGTACTTC.

Notes on this clone: In the same sample, other DNA sequences code for this CDR3. The genes are TRBV4-2 and TRBJ2-7; 7 bases are a match to TRBD1. The J segment lost 6 bases and the V segment lost 1 base, leaving 3 bases of the junction unmatched. Per the germline V gene, CDR1 is LGHNA and CDR2 is YNFKEQ. The CDR3 is 13 residues long. The CDR3 nucleotides read TGTGCCAGCAGCCAAGGAACAGGGGTCGAGCAGTACTTC. Protein product: CASSQGTGVEQYF.

As concerns this clone: This sample includes further DNA sequences coding for the same CDR3. The chain uses TRBV7-2 and TRBJ1-5; D is ambiguous. Germline CDR1 and CDR2: SGHTA and FQGNSA. V lost 6 bases and J lost 7, with 13 bases in between. This CDR3 contains 13 residues. CDR3 amino acids: CASSLRGGQPQHF. The CDR3 nucleotides are TGTGCCAGCAGTTTACGGGGAGGGCAGCCCCAGCATTTT.

The J gene is TRBJ1-5, the V gene TRBV19, with unresolved D. The CDR3 totals 16 residues. Deletions cut 1 base from V and 0 bases from J, with 10 bases between. Germline V lookup: CDR1 LNHDA, CDR2 SQIVND (reference sequence). The CDR3 DNA sequence: TGTGCCAGTAGTATAGGACAAGACGATAGCAATCAGCCCCAGCATTTT. The encoded protein is CASSIGQDDSNQPQHF.

The chain links TRBV19 to TRBJ2-1, with D perhaps TRBD2 (5 bases). V was shortened by 3 bases and J by 5 bases, with 17 bases between the two germline ends. CDR1 and CDR2 from the germline V gene are LNHDA and SQIVND (reference sequence). The CDR3 has 16 amino acids. The CDR3 sequence: CASSISWSGYHNEQFF. CDR3 DNA sequence: TGTGCCAGTAGTATCTCCTGGAGCGGTTATCACAATGAGCAGTTCTTC.

The chain employs TRBV5-1 and TRBJ1-1; tentative D call: TRBD1 (6 bases). V lost 4 bases, J lost 5 bases, and 18 bases lay in between. The V gene's germline CDR1 is SGHRS and CDR2 YFSETQ. The CDR3 contains 15 residues. The DNA for the CDR3 is TGCGCCAGCAGCCAATTGGGGGGGCTGAGAACTGAAGCTTTCTTT. It yields the protein CASSQLGGLRTEAFF.

This chain joins TRBV7-9 and TRBJ1-2, with TRBD1 identical over 7 bases. CDR1 is SEHNR, CDR2 FQNEAQ, per germline (reference sequence). The CDR3 runs to 14 residues. The V segment lost 5 bases and the J segment 6 bases; nucleotides outside the gene matches: 9. The CDR3 is CASSPGQPSDGYTF. CDR3 DNA: TGTGCCAGCAGCCCGGGACAGCCTTCCGATGGCTACACCTTC.

CDR3 sequence: CASSLRRDLNEQYF. DNA for the CDR3: TGTGCCAGCAGCTTGCGAAGGGACCTCAACGAGCAGTACTTC. V gene TRBV5-6 combines with J gene TRBJ2-7; D is possibly TRBD1 or TRBD2 (5 bases each). This CDR3 region has 14 residues. Germline V CDR1 and CDR2: SGHDT, YYEEEE. Trimming stripped 1 base from V and 5 bases from J, with 13 bases between.

The count of this clone is one. The genes are TRBV4-1 and TRBJ2-3; 11 bases line up with TRBD2. Germline CDR1 and CDR2: MGHRA and YSYEKL. The trim removed 3 bases at V and 3 bases at J, leaving 8 bases unmatched. This CDR3 spans 17 amino acids. The CDR3: CASSQPRLAGGTDTQYF. DNA of the CDR3: TGCGCCAGCAGCCAGCCCCGGCTAGCGGGAGGAACAGATACGCAGTATTTT.

Here the CDR3 reads CASSAENNEQFF. For the CDR3, the DNA is TGTGCCAGTAGTGCTGAAAACAATGAGCAGTTCTTC. V gene TRBV19 combines with J gene TRBJ2-1; the D is unclear. V lost 5 bases to trimming and J lost 5 bases, with 7 bases between them. The CDR3 spans 12 residues. Germline loops: CDR1 LNHDA, CDR2 SQIVND (reference sequence).

J is TRBJ2-7 and V is TRBV27; D gene unclear. Trimming removed 0 bases at V and 5 bases at J, with 5 bases between. This CDR3 has 12 amino acids. Germline CDR1 and CDR2: MNHEY and SMNVEV (reference sequence). The CDR3 region has the DNA TGTGCCAGCAGTTTATCGGGCCACGAGCAGTACTTC. Its translation: CASSLSGHEQYF.

This chain joins TRBV28 and TRBJ2-1; 8 nucleotides agree with TRBD2. Trimming at V came to 8 bases and at J to 2 bases, leaving 5 bases not matched to a gene. Looked up from germline, CDR1 is MDHEN and CDR2 is SYDVKM. This CDR3 is 14 amino acids long. CDR3 sequence reads: CASWPGLAYNEQFF. The DNA for the CDR3 is TGTGCCAGCTGGCCGGGACTAGCCTACAATGAGCAGTTCTTC.

The chain uses TRBV5-6 and TRBJ1-3, with a weak D call TRBD1 (6 bases). The V end lost 3 bases, the J end lost 0 bases, and 22 bases lay between the germline ends. Germline loops: CDR1 SGHDT, CDR2 YYEEEE. The CDR3 totals 19 residues. In DNA form, the CDR3 reads TGTGCCAGCAGCTGGGGACCCGAGGGGGACGCCTTCTCTGGAAACACCATATATTTT. Its translation is CASSWGPEGDAFSGNTIYF. Looking up the rest from reference TRBV5-6 and TRBJ1-3 gives the full variable domain: DAGVTQSPTHLIKTRGQQVTLRCSPKSGHDTVSWYQQALGQGPQFIFQYYEEEERQRGNFPDRFSGHQFPNYSSELNVNALLLGDSALYLCASSWGPEGDAFSGNTIYFGEGSWLTVV.

The chain couples TRBV6-1 to TRBJ1-5; tentative D call: TRBD1 (6 bases). The CDR3 consists of 18 residues. Germline V gives CDR1 MNHNS, CDR2 SASEGT. V was pared by 1 base and J by 4 bases, with 20 bases between. The CDR3 loop is CASSEEKRLAGENQPQHF. Written as DNA, the CDR3 is TGTGCCAGCAGTGAAGAGAAACGCCTGGCAGGGGAAAATCAGCCCCAGCATTTT.

The chain carries TRBV19 and TRBJ2-7, with 8 nucleotides matching TRBD1. Germline V CDR1 and CDR2: LNHDA, SQIVND (reference sequence). The CDR3 has 14 amino acids. Germline trimming cut 4 bases from V and 2 bases from J; bases unmatched to any gene: 4. The DNA for the CDR3 is TGTGCCAGTAGTAAGGGACAGGTTGCCTACGAGCAGTACTTC. It specifies CASSKGQVAYEQYF. Looking up the rest from reference TRBV19 and TRBJ2-7 gives the full variable domain: DGGITQSPKYLFRKEGQNVTLSCEQNLNHDAMYWYRQDPGQGLRLIYYSQIVNDFQKGDIAEGYSVSREKKESFPLTVTSAQKNPTAFYLCASSKGQVAYEQYFGPGTRLTVT.

This clone has just a few counts. Other DNA sequences in the same sample also yield this CDR3. CDR3 in amino acids: CASSTGYTEAFF. The CDR3 region has the DNA TGCGCCAGCAGCACCGGTTACACTGAAGCTTTCTTT. This chain uses TRBV5-1 with TRBJ1-1; unclear D gene. Trimming took off 4 bases at V and 3 bases at J, with 7 bases between the two ends. Per the germline V gene, CDR1 is SGHRS and CDR2 is YFSETQ. The CDR3 is 12 residues long.

This clone has more than one count but fewer than ten. The chain is built from TRBV7-9 and TRBJ2-7; 10 bases line up with TRBD1. Germline CDR1 and CDR2: SEHNR and FQNEAQ (reference sequence). Losses at the gene ends were 1 base for V and 2 bases for J; bases not matched to a gene: 2. The CDR3 spans 15 residues. CDR3 in DNA: TGTGCCAGCAGCTTAGAAGGGACAGGGGCCTACGAGCAGTACTTC. It translates to CASSLEGTGAYEQYF.

This clone was observed once. This chain joins TRBV11-3 and TRBJ2-7; TRBD1 agrees at 8 bases. The germline V gene encodes CDR1 SGHNT and CDR2 YENEEA. The CDR3 is 15 residues long. With 5 bases clipped from V and 2 bases from J, the junction kept 8 bases outside the gene matches. The CDR3 loop reads CASSPSGGSTYEQYF. The CDR3 DNA reads TGTGCCAGCAGCCCTTCAGGGGGCTCCACCTACGAGCAGTACTTC.

The chain has TRBV7-2 and TRBJ2-1; D is uncertain. This CDR3 spans 16 amino acids. From germline, CDR1 is SGHTA and CDR2 FQGNSA. V shed 5 bases and J shed 8 bases, with 22 bases lying between them. The CDR3 sequence is CASSQARASRFHEQFF. CDR3 DNA sequence: TGTGCCAGCAGCCAGGCCCGGGCCTCCCGGTTCCATGAGCAGTTCTTC.

The J gene is TRBJ2-1, the V gene TRBV6-5, with 14 bases lining up with TRBD2. The germline V gene has CDR1 MNHEY and CDR2 SVGAGI. CDR3 length: 16 residues. V was pared by 2 bases and J by 5 bases, with 2 bases of the junction left unmatched. The CDR3 DNA follows: TGTGCCAGCAGTTACGGACTAGCGGGGGGAAACAATGAGCAGTTCTTC. It specifies CASSYGLAGGNNEQFF.

This chain uses TRBV7-9 with TRBJ1-5, with D perhaps TRBD1 (5 bases). This CDR3 has 15 amino acids. The V gene lost 5 bases and the J gene lost 6 bases, with 17 bases spanning the gap. Germline loops: CDR1 SEHNR, CDR2 FQNEAQ (reference sequence). In DNA form, the CDR3 reads TGTGCCAGCAGCGTTGGGGCAGGGATATTTCAGCCCCAGCATTTT. Protein product: CASSVGAGIFQPQHF. The entire variable domain, with the rest obtained from reference TRBV7-9 and TRBJ1-5, is as follows: DTGVSQNPRHKITKRGQNVTFRCDPISEHNRLYWYRQTLGQGPEFLTYFQNEAQLEKSRLLSDRFSAERPKGSFSTLEIQRTEQGDSAMYLCASSVGAGIFQPQHFGDGTRLSIL.

The chain recombines TRBV15 with TRBJ2-3; D is uncertain. Trimming cost V 5 bases and J 1 base, with 7 bases left between them. The V gene's germline CDR1 is LNHNV and CDR2 YYDKDF (reference sequence). The CDR3 runs to 13 residues. The DNA of the CDR3 is TGTGCCACCAGCGAACTTCGCACAGATACGCAGTATTTT. This sequence encodes CATSELRTDTQYF.

This clone was observed a handful of times. The V call is TRBV6-1, the J call TRBJ2-1, with D tentatively TRBD2 (6 bases). Deletions cut 2 bases from V and 0 bases from J, with 8 bases between. Germline V gene lookup returns CDR1 MNHNS and CDR2 SASEGT. The CDR3 loop spans 15 amino acids. In nucleotides, the CDR3 is TGTGCCAGCAGTGAAAAAGCGGGCTCCTACAATGAGCAGTTCTTC. Protein product: CASSEKAGSYNEQFF.